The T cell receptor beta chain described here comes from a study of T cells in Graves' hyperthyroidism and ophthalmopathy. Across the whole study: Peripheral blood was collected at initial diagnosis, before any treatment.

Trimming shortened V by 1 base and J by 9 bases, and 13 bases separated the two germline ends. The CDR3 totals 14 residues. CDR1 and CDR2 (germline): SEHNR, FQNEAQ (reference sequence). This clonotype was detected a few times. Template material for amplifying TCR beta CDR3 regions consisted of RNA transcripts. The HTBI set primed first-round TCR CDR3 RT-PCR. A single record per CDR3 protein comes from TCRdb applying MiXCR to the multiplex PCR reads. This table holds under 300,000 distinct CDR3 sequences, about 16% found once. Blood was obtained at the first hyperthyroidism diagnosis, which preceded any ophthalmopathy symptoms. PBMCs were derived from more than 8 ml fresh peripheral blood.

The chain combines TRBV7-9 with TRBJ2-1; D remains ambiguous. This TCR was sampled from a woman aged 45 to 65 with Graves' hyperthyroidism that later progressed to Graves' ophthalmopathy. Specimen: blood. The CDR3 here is CASSLGAVTPEQFF. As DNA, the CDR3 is TGTGCCAGCAGCTTAGGGGCCGTAACACCTGAGCAGTTCTTC. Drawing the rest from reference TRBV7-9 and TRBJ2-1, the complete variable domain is DTGVSQNPRHKITKRGQNVTFRCDPISEHNRLYWYRQTLGQGPEFLTYFQNEAQLEKSRLLSDRFSAERPKGSFSTLEIQRTEQGDSAMYLCASSLGAVTPEQFFGPGTRLTVL.